This TCR beta chain was documented in a study of T cell responses to AZD1222 COVID-19 vaccine. Findings and limits, study-wide: The peak T cell response came first, and repertoires were sampled only after it.

A word on this clone: Antigen specificity is unknown.

The CDR3 is 15 amino acids. V lost 5 bases, J lost 4 bases, and 7 bases stayed unmatched. CDR1 is SNHLY, CDR2 FYNNEI, per germline. Produced via immunoSEQ multiplex PCR; TCRdb's table is partial and in-frame only. Here the sample spans roughly 80,000 clones, 90% being singletons. The input for sequencing was peripheral blood, taken 28 days after the second AZD1222 dose. This clonotype originated in an adult who received the AZD1222 COVID-19 vaccine. The V gene is TRBV2, the J gene TRBJ1-5, with 8 bases identical to TRBD1. CDR3 residues: CASSFLGQGNQPQHF. The DNA for the CDR3 is TGTGCCAGCAGTTTTTTAGGACAGGGTAATCAGCCCCAGCATTTT.